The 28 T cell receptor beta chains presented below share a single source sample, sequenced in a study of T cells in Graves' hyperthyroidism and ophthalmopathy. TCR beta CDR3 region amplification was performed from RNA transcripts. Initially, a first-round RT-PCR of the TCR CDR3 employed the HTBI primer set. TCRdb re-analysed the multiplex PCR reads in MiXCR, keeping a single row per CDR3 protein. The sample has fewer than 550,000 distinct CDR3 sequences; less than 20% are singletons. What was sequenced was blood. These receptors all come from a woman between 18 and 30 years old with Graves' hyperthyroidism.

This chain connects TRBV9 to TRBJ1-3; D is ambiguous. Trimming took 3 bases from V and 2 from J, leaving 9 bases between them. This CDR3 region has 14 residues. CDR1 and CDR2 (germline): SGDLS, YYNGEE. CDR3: CASSGLDTGNTIYF. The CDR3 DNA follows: TGTGCCAGCAGCGGCCTTGACACTGGAAACACCATATATTTT.

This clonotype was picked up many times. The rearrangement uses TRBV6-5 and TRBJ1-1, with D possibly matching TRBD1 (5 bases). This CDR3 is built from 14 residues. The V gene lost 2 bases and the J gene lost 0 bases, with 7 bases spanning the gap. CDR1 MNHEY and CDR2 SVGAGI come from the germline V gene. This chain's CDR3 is CASSYGGMNTEAFF. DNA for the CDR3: TGTGCCAGCAGTTACGGGGGAATGAACACTGAAGCTTTCTTT.

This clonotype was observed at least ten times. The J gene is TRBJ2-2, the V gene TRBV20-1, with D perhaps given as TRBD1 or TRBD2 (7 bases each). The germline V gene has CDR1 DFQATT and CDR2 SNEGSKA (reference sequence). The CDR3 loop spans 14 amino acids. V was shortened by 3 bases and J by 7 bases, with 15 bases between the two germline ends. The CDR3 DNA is TGCAGTGCTAGTGCCACAGGGGAGGGCGGGGAGCTGTTTTTT. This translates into CSASATGEGGELFF.

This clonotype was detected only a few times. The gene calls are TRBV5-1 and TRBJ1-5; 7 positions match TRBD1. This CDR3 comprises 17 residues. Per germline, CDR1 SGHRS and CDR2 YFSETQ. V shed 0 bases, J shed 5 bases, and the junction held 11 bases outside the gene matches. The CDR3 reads CASSLAPTGSGDQPQHF. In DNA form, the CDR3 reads TGCGCCAGCAGCTTGGCCCCGACAGGGTCGGGGGATCAGCCCCAGCATTTT.

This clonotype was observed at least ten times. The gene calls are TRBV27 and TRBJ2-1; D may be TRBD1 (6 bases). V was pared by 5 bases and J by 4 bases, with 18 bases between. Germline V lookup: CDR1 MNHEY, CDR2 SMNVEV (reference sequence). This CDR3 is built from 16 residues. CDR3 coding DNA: TGTGCCAGCAGTGACAGGAGCCCCCCCTCATACAATGAGCAGTTCTTC. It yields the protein CASSDRSPPSYNEQFF.

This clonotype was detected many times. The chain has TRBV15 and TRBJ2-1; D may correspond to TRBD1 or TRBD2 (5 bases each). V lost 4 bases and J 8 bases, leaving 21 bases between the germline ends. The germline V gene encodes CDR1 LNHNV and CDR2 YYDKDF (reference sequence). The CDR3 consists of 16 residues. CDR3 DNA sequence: TGTGCCACCAGCACTGTGGGGGATCGGGATATCTATGAGCAGTTCTTC. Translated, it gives CATSTVGDRDIYEQFF.

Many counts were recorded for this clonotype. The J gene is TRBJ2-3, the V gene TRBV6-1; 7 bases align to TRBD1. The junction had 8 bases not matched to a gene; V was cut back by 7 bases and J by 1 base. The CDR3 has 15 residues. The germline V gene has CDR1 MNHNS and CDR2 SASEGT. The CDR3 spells CASTRGGPGTDTQYF. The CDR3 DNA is TGTGCCAGCACCCGAGGGGGCCCGGGCACAGATACGCAGTATTTT.

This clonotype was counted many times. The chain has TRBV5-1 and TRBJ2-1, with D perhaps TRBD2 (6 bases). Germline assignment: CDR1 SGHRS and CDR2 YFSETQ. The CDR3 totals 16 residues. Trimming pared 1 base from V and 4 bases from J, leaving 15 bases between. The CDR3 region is CASSLISGTGYNEQFF. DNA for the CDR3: TGCGCCAGCAGCTTGATATCGGGGACTGGATACAATGAGCAGTTCTTC.

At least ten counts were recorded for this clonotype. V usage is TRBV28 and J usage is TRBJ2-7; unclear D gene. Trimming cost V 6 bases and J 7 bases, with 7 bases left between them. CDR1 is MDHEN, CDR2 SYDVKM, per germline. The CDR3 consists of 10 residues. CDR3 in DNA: TGTGCCAGCAGGGGTAGGGAGCAGTACTTC. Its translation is CASRGREQYF.

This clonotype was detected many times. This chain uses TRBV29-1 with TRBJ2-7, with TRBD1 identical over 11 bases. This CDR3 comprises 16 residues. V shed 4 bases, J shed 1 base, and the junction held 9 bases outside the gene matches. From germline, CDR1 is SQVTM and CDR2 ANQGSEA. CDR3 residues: CSVAGQGGFLSYEQYF. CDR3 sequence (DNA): TGCAGCGTTGCGGGACAGGGGGGCTTTTTATCCTACGAGCAGTACTTC.

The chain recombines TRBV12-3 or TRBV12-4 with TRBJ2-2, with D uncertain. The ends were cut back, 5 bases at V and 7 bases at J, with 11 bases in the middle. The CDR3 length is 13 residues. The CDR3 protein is CASSPPPLGELFF. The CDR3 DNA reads TGTGCCAGCAGTCCACCACCTCTCGGGGAGCTGTTTTTT.

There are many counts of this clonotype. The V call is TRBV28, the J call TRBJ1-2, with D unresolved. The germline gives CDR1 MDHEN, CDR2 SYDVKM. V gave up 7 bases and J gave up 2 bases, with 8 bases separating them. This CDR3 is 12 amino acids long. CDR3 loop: CASTERNYGYTF. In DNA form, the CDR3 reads TGTGCCAGCACAGAGCGGAACTATGGCTACACCTTC.

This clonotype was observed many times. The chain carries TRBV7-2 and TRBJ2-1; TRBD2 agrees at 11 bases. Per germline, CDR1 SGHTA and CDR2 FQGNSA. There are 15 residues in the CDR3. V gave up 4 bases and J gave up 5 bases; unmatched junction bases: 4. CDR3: CASSWGTSGNNEQFF. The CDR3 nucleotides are TGTGCCAGCAGCTGGGGGACTAGCGGAAACAATGAGCAGTTCTTC.

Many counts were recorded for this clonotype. The CDR3 sequence is CASIPRGTGGYGYTF. The DNA for the CDR3 is TGTGCCAGCATCCCCCGGGGGACAGGGGGGTATGGCTACACCTTC. This chain links TRBV6-1 with TRBJ1-2; 11 bases map to TRBD1. The CDR3 is 15 amino acids. Germline assignment: CDR1 MNHNS and CDR2 SASEGT. The V gene end was trimmed by 7 bases and the J gene end by 5 bases; junction bases not matched to a gene: 9.

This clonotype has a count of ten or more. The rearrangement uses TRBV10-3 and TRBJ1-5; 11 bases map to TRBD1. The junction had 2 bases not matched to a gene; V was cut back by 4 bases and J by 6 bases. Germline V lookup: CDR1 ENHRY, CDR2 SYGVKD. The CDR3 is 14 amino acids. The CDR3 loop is CAISAGQGVQPQHF. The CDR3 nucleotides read TGTGCCATCAGTGCGGGACAGGGGGTTCAGCCCCAGCATTTT.

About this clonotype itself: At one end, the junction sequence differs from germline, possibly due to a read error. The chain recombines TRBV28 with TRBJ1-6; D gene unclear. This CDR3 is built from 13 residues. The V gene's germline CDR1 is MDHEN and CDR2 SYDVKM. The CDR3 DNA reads TGTGCCAACAGTTCCTCCCTGAGGGCCCGCGGCCACTTT. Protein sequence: CANSSSLRARGHF.

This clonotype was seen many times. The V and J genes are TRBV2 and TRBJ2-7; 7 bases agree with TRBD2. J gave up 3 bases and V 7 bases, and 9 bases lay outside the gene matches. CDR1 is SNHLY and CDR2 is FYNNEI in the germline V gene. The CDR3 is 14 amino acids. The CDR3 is CASTLGGQVYEQYF. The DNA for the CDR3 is TGTGCCAGCACCCTGGGAGGGCAAGTCTACGAGCAGTACTTC.

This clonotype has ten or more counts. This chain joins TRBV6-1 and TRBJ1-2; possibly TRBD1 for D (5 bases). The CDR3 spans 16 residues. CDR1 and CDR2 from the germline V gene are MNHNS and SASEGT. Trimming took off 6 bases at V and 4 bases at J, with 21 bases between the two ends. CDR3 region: CASRLRAGGDFYGYTF. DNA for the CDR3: TGTGCCAGCAGGCTAAGGGCGGGAGGGGACTTCTATGGCTACACCTTC.

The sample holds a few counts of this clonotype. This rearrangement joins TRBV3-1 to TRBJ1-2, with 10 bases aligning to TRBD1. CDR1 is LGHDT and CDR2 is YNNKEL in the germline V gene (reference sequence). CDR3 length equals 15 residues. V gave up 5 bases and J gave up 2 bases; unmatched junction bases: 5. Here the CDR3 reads CASSYRQGANYGYTF. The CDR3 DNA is TGTGCCAGCAGCTATCGACAGGGGGCAAACTATGGCTACACCTTC.

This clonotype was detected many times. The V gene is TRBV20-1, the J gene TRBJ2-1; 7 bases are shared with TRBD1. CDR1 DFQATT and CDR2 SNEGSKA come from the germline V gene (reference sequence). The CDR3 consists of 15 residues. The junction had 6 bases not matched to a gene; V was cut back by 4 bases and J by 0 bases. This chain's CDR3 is CSANTGVDSYNEQFF. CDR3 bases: TGCAGTGCTAATACAGGGGTTGACTCCTACAATGAGCAGTTCTTC.

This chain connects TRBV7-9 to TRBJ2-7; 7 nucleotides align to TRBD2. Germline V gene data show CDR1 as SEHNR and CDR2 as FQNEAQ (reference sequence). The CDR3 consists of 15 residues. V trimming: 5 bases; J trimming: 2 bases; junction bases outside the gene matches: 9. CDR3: CASSPRWAGAYEQYF. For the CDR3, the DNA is TGTGCCAGCAGCCCGAGATGGGCGGGAGCCTACGAGCAGTACTTC. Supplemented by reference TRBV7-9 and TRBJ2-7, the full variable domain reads DTGVSQNPRHKITKRGQNVTFRCDPISEHNRLYWYRQTLGQGPEFLTYFQNEAQLEKSRLLSDRFSAERPKGSFSTLEIQRTEQGDSAMYLCASSPRWAGAYEQYFGPGTRLTVT.

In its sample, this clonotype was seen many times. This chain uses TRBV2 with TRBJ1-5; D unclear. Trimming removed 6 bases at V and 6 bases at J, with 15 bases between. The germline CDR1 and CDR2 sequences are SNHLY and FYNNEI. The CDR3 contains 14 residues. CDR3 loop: CASRDLGSGQPQHF. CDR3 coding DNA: TGTGCCAGCAGGGACCTCGGGTCCGGTCAGCCCCAGCATTTT.

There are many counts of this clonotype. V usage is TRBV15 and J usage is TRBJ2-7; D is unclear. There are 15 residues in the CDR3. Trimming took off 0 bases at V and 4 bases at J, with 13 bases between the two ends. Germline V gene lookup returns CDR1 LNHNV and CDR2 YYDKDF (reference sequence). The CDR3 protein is CATSRDLRNGYEQYF. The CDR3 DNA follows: TGTGCCACCAGCAGAGATCTTCGGAACGGTTACGAGCAGTACTTC.

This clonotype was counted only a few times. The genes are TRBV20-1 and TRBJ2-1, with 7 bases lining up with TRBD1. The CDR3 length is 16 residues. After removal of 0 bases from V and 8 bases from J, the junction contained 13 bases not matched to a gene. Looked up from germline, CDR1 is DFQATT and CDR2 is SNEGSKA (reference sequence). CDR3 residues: CSAREGGASHGDEQFF. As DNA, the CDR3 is TGCAGTGCTAGAGAAGGGGGCGCCTCCCACGGGGATGAGCAGTTCTTC.

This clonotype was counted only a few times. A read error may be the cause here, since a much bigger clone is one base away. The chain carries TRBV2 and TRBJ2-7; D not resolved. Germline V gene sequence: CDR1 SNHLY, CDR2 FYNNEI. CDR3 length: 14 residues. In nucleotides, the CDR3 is TGTGCCAGCAGTGAAGCAGGCGGAGCCTACGAGCAGTGCTTC. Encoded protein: CASSEAGGAYEQCF.

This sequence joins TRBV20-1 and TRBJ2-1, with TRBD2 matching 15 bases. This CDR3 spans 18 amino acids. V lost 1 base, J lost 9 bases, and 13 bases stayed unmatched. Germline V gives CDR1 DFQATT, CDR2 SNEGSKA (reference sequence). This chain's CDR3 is CSARGPPGLAGGLFEQFF. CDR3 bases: TGCAGTGCTAGAGGTCCCCCCGGACTAGCGGGAGGGCTGTTTGAGCAGTTCTTC.

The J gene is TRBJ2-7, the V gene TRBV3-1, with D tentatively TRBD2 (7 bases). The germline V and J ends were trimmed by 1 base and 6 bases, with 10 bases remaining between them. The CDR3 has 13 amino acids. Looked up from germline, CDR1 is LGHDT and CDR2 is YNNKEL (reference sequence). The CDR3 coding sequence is TGTGCCAGCAGCCAAGTTGCGGGGGCCGAGCAGTACTTC. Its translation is CASSQVAGAEQYF.

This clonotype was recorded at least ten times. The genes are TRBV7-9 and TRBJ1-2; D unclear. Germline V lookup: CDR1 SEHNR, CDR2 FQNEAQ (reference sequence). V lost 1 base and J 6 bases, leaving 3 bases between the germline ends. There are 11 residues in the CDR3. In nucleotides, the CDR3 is TGTGCCAGCAGCTTAGAAAATGGCTACACCTTC. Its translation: CASSLENGYTF.